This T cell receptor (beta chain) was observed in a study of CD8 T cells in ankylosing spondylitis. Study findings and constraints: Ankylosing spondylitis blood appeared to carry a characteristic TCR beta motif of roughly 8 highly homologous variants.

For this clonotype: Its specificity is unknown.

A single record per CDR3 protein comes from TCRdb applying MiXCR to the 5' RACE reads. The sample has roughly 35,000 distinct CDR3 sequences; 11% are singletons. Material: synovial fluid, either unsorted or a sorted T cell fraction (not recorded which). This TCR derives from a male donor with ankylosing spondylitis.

The CDR3 sequence: CAGNQGFHQPQHF. CDR3 nucleotides: TGTGCCGGAAACCAGGGATTCCATCAGCCCCAGCATTTT. J is TRBJ1-5 and V is TRBV6-2 or TRBV6-3, with a weak D call TRBD1 (5 bases). CDR1 MNHEY and CDR2 SVGEGT come from the germline V gene. This CDR3 is built from 13 residues. V lost 11 bases to trimming and J lost 5 bases, with 16 bases between them.